The present entry profiles one T cell receptor beta chain with its context. This receptor's antigen is unknown. It has no much larger one-base neighbor in the sample; base qualities were not kept. The method was the immunoSEQ multiplex PCR assay. For most patients, genomic DNA was isolated with the Qiagen DNeasy Blood and Tissue Kit and sent frozen to Adaptive Biotechnologies for TCR sequencing. High-throughput TCR-beta CDR3 sequencing of genomic DNA from most patients was performed by Adaptive Biotechnologies. The published analysis was carried out like this. TCR sequencing data for roughly 17 patients were retrieved from Adaptive's ImmunoSEQ software; a few other patients were processed with MiXCR and VDJtools. To correct CD4 versus CD8 sorting errors, any sequence found in both subsets at a frequency ratio below 5:1 was removed. Because the origin of CDR3 nucleotide sequences shared between donor and recipient could not be assigned, those sequences were removed. To be classed as alloreactive, a clone needed at least 2-fold expansion over unstimulated cells and a minimum CFSE-low frequency of 0.002% (template counts) or 0.001% (read counts). Clones detected in sequenced pre-transplant spleen, lymph node, or MLR CFSE-low populations of the donor or recipient were defined as mappable. The cumulative frequency of alloreactive clones was calculated as a percentage of all sequences, weighted by copy number. The source is immuneACCESS, and TCRdb retained only in-frame sequences with V and J called. Part of the clones is not carried over; for the studies checked, unresolved V genes explain less than half of this, and the remainder is unexplained. The D gene and trimming were derived from the DNA, and the V and J assignments and clone size from that table. For this sample there are around 69,000 clones; 90% appear just once. The ten most abundant clones make up roughly 4% of the sample.

The data belong to a study of graft-versus-host responses after intestinal transplantation (dated by TCRdb to the early 2020s). The study in broad terms: The transplants that recipients received were multivisceral, liver-intestinal, or isolated intestinal. To identify alloreactive clones, pre-transplant mixed lymphocyte reaction products were sequenced and compared with unstimulated pre-transplant donor and recipient T cells. After intestinal transplantation, graft-versus-host and host-versus-graft alloreactive T cell clones in the graft, circulation and bone marrow were tracked using bulk TCR-beta CDR3 sequencing. Of the 20 to 30 intestinal transplant recipients enrolled in the cohort, one of whom was a retransplant, a few patients without pretransplant specimens were excluded. Rather than being sequenced by the commercial service, samples from three later patients were sequenced in-house on an Illumina MiSeq and processed with MiXCR. Every recipient was given anti-thymocyte globulin induction, followed by around three years of maintenance tacrolimus and steroids. A peak of at least 4% donor T cells among recipient peripheral blood mononuclear cells was the definition used for donor T cell macrochimerism.

V has 0 bases trimmed and J has 4 bases trimmed; junction bases matching no gene number 5. From its cysteine to its phenylalanine, the CDR3 spans 17 amino acids. Only CDR3 DNA remains: 51 bases, in frame from the first base. Looking up the germline V gene (reference sequence) yields CDR1 MNHEY and CDR2 SMNVEV. The sample's time point label, decoded: cells obtained before transplantation from donor or recipient. CD3+CD4+ and CD3+CD8+ populations were FACS-sorted from unstimulated pre-transplant donor and recipient cells taken from spleen or lymph nodes. Overall study outcomes, separate from this receptor: Peak levels of circulating GvH clones were associated with declines in HvG clones early after transplant. Patients with donor T cell macrochimerism had high GvH to HvG T cell clonal ratios in their allografts. Conclusions were limited by the relatively low number and heterogeneity of intestinal transplant patients. GvH clones were detected in recipient bone marrow, and some appeared earlier in ileal mucosa or blood, consistent with an intestinal mucosal origin.

The chain is encoded by TRBV27 joined to TRBJ2-1, and TRBD2 matches 11 of the central bases. This sequence originates from a human donor who was the organ donor for an intestinal transplant. This material consisted of unstimulated CD8+ T cells sorted from spleen or lymph node cells, taken before transplant. The CDR3 here reads CASSLSSSGGPYNEQFF. The nucleotides read TGTGCCAGCAGTTTATCTTCTAGCGGGGGGCCTTACAATGAGCAGTTCTTC.